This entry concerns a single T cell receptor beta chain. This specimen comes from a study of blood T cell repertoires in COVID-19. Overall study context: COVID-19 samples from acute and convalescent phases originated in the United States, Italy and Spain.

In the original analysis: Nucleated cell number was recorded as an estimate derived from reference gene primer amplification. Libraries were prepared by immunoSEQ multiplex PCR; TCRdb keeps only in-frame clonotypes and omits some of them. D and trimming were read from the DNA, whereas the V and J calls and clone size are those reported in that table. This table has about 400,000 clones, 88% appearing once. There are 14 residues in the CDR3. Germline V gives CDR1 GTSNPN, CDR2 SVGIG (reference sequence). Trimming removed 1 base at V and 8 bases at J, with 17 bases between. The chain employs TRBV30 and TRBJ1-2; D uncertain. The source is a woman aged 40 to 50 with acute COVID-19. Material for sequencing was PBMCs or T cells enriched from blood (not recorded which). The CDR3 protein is CAWSALLGETGYTF. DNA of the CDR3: TGTGCCTGGAGTGCCCTCTTAGGAGAGACGGGCTACACCTTC.